This T cell receptor (beta chain) was obtained from a study of naive and memory T cell subsets. Findings and caveats of the study: A few larger clonotypes appeared in naive repertoires, especially CD8, possibly memory cells re-expressing CD45RA.

In this sample, this clonotype turned up once. Its target is not known. CD8 T cells were positively selected from what remained after CD4 positive selection. Two oligonucleotides, mixed equimolar, formed the beta constant-region primer covering TRBC1 and TRBC2. An oligonucleotide with the SP2 primer and a 12-nucleotide UMI was ligated to the cDNA 3' end. A single record per CDR3 protein comes from TCRdb applying MiXCR to the UMI-ligation and nested PCR reads. The sample lists 140,000 to 150,000 distinct CDR3 sequences, over 15% occurring once. Germline values: CDR1 SGHTA, CDR2 FQGNSA. J gave up 7 bases and V 4 bases, and 6 bases lay outside the gene matches. The CDR3 is 14 amino acids.

The sequenced sample consisted of naive CD4+ T cells from blood. The chain joins TRBV7-2 to TRBJ1-4; 7 bases fit TRBD1. This TCR was sampled from a human donor in good health. In DNA, the CDR3 is TGTGCCAGCAGCTACGACAGGGAGGGTGAAAAACTGTTTTTT. It encodes CASSYDREGEKLFF.